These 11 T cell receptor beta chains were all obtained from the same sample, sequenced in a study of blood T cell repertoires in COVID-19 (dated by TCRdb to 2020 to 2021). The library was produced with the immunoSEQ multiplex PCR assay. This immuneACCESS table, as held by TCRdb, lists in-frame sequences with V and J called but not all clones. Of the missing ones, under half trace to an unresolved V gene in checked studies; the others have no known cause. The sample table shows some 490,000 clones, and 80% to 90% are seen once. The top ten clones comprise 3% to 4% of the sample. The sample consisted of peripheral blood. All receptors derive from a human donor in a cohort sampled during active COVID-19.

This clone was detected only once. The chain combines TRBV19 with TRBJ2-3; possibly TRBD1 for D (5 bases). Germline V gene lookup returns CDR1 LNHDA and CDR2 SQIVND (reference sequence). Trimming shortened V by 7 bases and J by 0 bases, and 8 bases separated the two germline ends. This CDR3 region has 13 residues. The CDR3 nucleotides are TGTGCCAGTACTCCAGGGAGCACAGATACGCAGTATTTT. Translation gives CASTPGSTDTQYF.

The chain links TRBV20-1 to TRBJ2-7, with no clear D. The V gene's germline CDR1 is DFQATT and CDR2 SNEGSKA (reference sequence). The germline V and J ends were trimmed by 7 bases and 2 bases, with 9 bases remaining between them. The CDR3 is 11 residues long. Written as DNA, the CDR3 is TGCAGTGTTGACGGAGCCTACGAGCAGTACTTC. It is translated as CSVDGAYEQYF.

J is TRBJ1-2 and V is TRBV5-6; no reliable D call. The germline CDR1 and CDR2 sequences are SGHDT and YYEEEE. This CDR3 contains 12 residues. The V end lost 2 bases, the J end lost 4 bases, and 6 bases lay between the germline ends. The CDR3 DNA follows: TGTGCCAGCAGCTTTAGTAGCTATGGCTACACCTTC. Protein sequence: CASSFSSYGYTF.

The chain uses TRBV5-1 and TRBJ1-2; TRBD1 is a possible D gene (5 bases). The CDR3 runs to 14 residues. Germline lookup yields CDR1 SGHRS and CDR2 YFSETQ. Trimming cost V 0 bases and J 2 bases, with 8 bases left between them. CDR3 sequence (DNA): TGCGCCAGCAGCTTGGTTCCAGGGAACTATGGCTACACCTTC. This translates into CASSLVPGNYGYTF. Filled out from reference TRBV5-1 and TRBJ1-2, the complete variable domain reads KAGVTQTPRYLIKTRGQQVTLSCSPISGHRSVSWYQQTPGQGLQFLFEYFSETQRNKGNFPGRFSGRQFSNSRSEMNVSTLELGDSALYLCASSLVPGNYGYTFGSGTRLTVV.

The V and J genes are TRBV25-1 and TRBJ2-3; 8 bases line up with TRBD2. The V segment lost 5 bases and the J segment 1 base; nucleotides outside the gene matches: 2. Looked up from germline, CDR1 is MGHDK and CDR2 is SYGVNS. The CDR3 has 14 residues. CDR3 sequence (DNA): TGTGCCAGCAGTACAGCGGGAGGCACAGATACGCAGTATTTT. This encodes CASSTAGGTDTQYF.

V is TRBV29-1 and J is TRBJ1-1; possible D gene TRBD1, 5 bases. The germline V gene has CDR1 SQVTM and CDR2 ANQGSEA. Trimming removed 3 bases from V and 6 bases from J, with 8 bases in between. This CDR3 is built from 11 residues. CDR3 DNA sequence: TGCAGCGTTGACACCAGGGCTGAAGCTTTCTTT. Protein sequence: CSVDTRAEAFF.

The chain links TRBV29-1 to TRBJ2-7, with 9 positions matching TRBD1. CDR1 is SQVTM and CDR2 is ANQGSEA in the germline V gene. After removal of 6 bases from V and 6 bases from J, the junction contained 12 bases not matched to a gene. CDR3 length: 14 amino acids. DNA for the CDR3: TGCAGCGTCCGGGGACAGGGCCTCCGAGGCGAGCAGTACTTC. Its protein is CSVRGQGLRGEQYF.

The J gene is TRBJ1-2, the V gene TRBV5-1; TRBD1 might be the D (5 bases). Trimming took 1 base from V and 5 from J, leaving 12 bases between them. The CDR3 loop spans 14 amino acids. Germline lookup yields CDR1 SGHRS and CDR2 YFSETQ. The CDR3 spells CASSLSGGEYGYTF. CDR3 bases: TGCGCCAGCAGCTTGAGTGGGGGGGAGTATGGCTACACCTTC.

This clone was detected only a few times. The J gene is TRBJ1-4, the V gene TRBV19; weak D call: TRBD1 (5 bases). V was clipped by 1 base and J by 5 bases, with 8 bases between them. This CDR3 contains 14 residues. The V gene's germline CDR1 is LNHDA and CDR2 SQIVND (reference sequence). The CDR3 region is CASSIGQQNEKLFF. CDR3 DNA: TGTGCCAGTAGTATAGGACAGCAGAATGAAAAACTGTTTTTT. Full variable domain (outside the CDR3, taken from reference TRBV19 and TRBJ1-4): DGGITQSPKYLFRKEGQNVTLSCEQNLNHDAMYWYRQDPGQGLRLIYYSQIVNDFQKGDIAEGYSVSREKKESFPLTVTSAQKNPTAFYLCASSIGQQNEKLFFGSGTQLSVL.

This CDR3 reads CASSYRGGQPQHF. The CDR3 nucleotides read TGTGCCAGCAGTTACAGGGGTGGACAGCCCCAGCATTTT. The genes are TRBV2 and TRBJ1-5, with 7 nucleotides matching TRBD1. Trimming at V came to 5 bases and at J to 7 bases, leaving 5 bases not matched to a gene. Germline-derived CDR1 and CDR2 are SNHLY and FYNNEI. CDR3 length: 13 residues.

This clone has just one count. CDR3 in DNA: TGTGCCAGCAGCCCGTGGGGGGGAGTCCGGGACAGGCTGCATGAAGCTTTCTTT. This translates into CASSPWGGVRDRLHEAFF. This chain uses TRBV5-8 with TRBJ1-1; 8 bases agree with TRBD1. The CDR3 consists of 18 residues. The ends lost 4 bases at V and 7 bases at J; junction bases unmatched: 21. Germline V gene lookup returns CDR1 SGHTS and CDR2 YDEGEE.